This TCR beta chain was documented in a study of molecular identifiers for immune sequencing clone quantification. Points from the study as a whole: Sharing of a barcode by identical TCR molecules could cause highly expanded clone sizes to be underestimated.

TCRdb re-called the PCR reads with MiXCR, one entry per CDR3 protein. The data show approximately 630,000 distinct CDR3 sequences, over 25% seen once. This clonotype came up a few times. Its antigen is not known. This CDR3 contains 15 residues. V dropped 8 bases and J dropped 7 bases, with 22 bases sitting between them. Germline V gene lookup returns CDR1 MNHEY and CDR2 SVGEGT. As CD8+CD4-CCR7+CD45RA+ cells, naive CD8 T cells were sorted. The specimen was naive CD8+ T cells from blood, with Jurkat cell RNA spiked in. The subset denotes: FACS-sorted CD8+CD4-CCR7+CD45RA+ naive T cells. The receptor was derived from a human donor in good health. Some libraries in this study had Jurkat cell RNA spiked in. The chain has TRBV6-2 or TRBV6-3 and TRBJ2-3, with D possibly being TRBD2 (5 bases). Here the CDR3 DNA reads TGTGCCAGCGGGTACACACTAGTTCGGGCCAATACGCAGTATTTT. Its protein product is CASGYTLVRANTQYF.